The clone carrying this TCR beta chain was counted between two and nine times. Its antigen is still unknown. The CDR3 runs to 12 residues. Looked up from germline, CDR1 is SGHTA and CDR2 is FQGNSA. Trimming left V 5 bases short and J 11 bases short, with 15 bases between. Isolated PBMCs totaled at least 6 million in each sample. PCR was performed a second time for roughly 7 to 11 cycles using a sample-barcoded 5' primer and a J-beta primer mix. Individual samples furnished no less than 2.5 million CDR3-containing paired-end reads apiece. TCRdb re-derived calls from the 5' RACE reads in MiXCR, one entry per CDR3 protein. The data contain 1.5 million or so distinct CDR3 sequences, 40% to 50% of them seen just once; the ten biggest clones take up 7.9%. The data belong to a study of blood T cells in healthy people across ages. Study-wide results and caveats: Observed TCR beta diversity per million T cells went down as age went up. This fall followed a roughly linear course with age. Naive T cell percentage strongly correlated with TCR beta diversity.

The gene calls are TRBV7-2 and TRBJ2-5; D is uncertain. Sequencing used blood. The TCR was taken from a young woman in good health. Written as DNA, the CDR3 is TGTGCCAGCAGCCCCGCCATCCCTCAGCAGTACTTC. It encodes CASSPAIPQQYF. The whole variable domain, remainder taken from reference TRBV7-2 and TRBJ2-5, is GAGVSQSPSNKVTEKGKDVELRCDPISGHTALYWYRQSLGQGLEFLIYFQGNSAPDKSGLPSDRFSAERTGGSVSTLTIQRTQQEDSAVYLCASSPAIPQQYFGPGTRLLVL.